Listed below are T cell receptor beta chains from one sample, sequenced in a study of blood T cell repertoires in COVID-19. Profiling relied on immunoSEQ multiplex PCR, and the TCRdb table lists in-frame clones only, not all of them. The table has roughly 240,000 clones, approximately 85% seen once; the top ten hold about 8.2%. Source material: PBMCs or T cells enriched from blood (not recorded which). These receptors were collected from a woman between 45 and 65 years old with acute COVID-19. Each CDR3 is given with its conserved first and last residue. Fields, in order: CDR3 DNA, CDR3 protein, J gene, D gene, V gene, clone size, CDR3 length. The D gene is left open where the match is weak. Clone size is shown for a subset of rows, as once, few, many or a class of expanded clone.

CDR3nt: TGCGCCAGCAGCCCGGACAGGGGGACTGAAGCTTTCTTT
CDR3aa: CASSPDRGTEAFF
j_gene: TRBJ1-1
d_gene: TRBD1
v_gene: TRBV5-1
abundance: NA
len: 13

CDR3nt: TGTGCCAGGGCCTGGGGAGGCACCGGACCGTTTGGGGGCACTGAAGCTTTCTTT
CDR3aa: CARAWGGTGPFGGTEAFF
j_gene: TRBJ1-1
d_gene: NA
v_gene: TRBV2
abundance: NA
len: 18

CDR3nt: TGTGCCACCAGTCCTGACAGGGGGCGAGGCACCATATATTTT
CDR3aa: CATSPDRGRGTIYF
j_gene: TRBJ1-3
d_gene: TRBD1
v_gene: TRBV15
abundance: NA
len: 14

CDR3nt: TGCGCCAGCAGCTTGGGAAATAATAAACAGGGGGCAGGTGGCGGCTACACCTTC
CDR3aa: CASSLGNNKQGAGGGYTF
j_gene: TRBJ1-2
d_gene: TRBD1
v_gene: TRBV5-1
abundance: NA
len: 18

CDR3nt: TGCAGTGCTAGTCGGACAGAGGGCCACGAGCAGTACTTC
CDR3aa: CSASRTEGHEQYF
j_gene: TRBJ2-7
d_gene: NA
v_gene: TRBV20-1
abundance: NA
len: 13

CDR3nt: TGTGCCAGCAGCCTCCAGGGGGTCTCAGGGGAGCTGTTTTTT
CDR3aa: CASSLQGVSGELFF
j_gene: TRBJ2-2
d_gene: TRBD1
v_gene: TRBV3-1/TRBV3-2
abundance: NA
len: 14

CDR3nt: TGCGCCAGCAGCCAAGATCGGGGGGTTCCAGCTTTCTTT
CDR3aa: CASSQDRGVPAFF
j_gene: TRBJ1-1
d_gene: NA
v_gene: TRBV4-3
abundance: NA
len: 13

CDR3nt: TGTGCCAGTAGTACCCAAACCCACGGGGATACTGAAGCTTTCTTT
CDR3aa: CASSTQTHGDTEAFF
j_gene: TRBJ1-1
d_gene: NA
v_gene: TRBV19
abundance: NA
len: 15

CDR3nt: TGTGCTAGCAGCTTAACGGGGGGGAGAGAAGAGACCCAGTACTTC
CDR3aa: CASSLTGGREETQYF
j_gene: TRBJ2-5
d_gene: TRBD2
v_gene: TRBV7-7
abundance: NA
len: 15

CDR3nt: TGTGCCAGCAGCAGGGGGCTAGACAATCAGCCCCAGCATTTT
CDR3aa: CASSRGLDNQPQHF
j_gene: TRBJ1-5
d_gene: TRBD1
v_gene: TRBV27
abundance: NA
len: 14

CDR3nt: TGTGCCAGCAGCCTTAGAGCGGGGGGGACGAATGAGCAGTTCTTC
CDR3aa: CASSLRAGGTNEQFF
j_gene: TRBJ2-1
d_gene: TRBD2
v_gene: TRBV3-1/TRBV3-2
abundance: NA
len: 15

CDR3nt: TGTGCCAGCAGCGTTTCAGGGGTTACTGAAGCTTTCTTT
CDR3aa: CASSVSGVTEAFF
j_gene: TRBJ1-1
d_gene: NA
v_gene: TRBV9
abundance: NA
len: 13

CDR3nt: TGTGCCTGGAGGTCCCCAGGGGGCCAAGAGACCCAGTACTTC
CDR3aa: CAWRSPGGQETQYF
j_gene: TRBJ2-5
d_gene: TRBD1
v_gene: TRBV30
abundance: NA
len: 14

CDR3nt: TGTGCCAGTAGCCAACCCGGACAGCAGTATGGCTACACCTTC
CDR3aa: CASSQPGQQYGYTF
j_gene: TRBJ1-2
d_gene: NA
v_gene: TRBV19
abundance: NA
len: 14

CDR3nt: TGTGCCAGCAGTTTGGGGCGGTTCTATGGCTACACCTTC
CDR3aa: CASSLGRFYGYTF
j_gene: TRBJ1-2
d_gene: NA
v_gene: TRBV12-3/TRBV12-4
abundance: NA
len: 13

CDR3nt: TGTGCCTGGAGAGCCGGACTGAGCAATCAGCCCCAGCATTTT
CDR3aa: CAWRAGLSNQPQHF
j_gene: TRBJ1-5
d_gene: NA
v_gene: TRBV30
abundance: few
len: 14

CDR3nt: TGTGCCATCAGTGAATTCGAGACGACAACGGGAGGCTACACCTTC
CDR3aa: CAISEFETTTGGYTF
j_gene: TRBJ1-2
d_gene: NA
v_gene: TRBV10-3
abundance: NA
len: 15

CDR3nt: TGTGCCAGCAGCTTTAGTAGGACAGAGCGCACAGATACGCAGTATTTT
CDR3aa: CASSFSRTERTDTQYF
j_gene: TRBJ2-3
d_gene: NA
v_gene: TRBV7-2
abundance: NA
len: 16

CDR3nt: TGTGCCAGCAGCCCGGACAGGGGCAGCGAGCAGTACTTC
CDR3aa: CASSPDRGSEQYF
j_gene: TRBJ2-7
d_gene: TRBD1
v_gene: TRBV3-1/TRBV3-2
abundance: NA
len: 13

CDR3nt: TGTGCCAGCTCACCACGGGCCGCCCAGACCTCTGGAAACACCATATATTTT
CDR3aa: CASSPRAAQTSGNTIYF
j_gene: TRBJ1-3
d_gene: NA
v_gene: TRBV18
abundance: NA
len: 17

CDR3nt: TGTGCCTGGAGTGTTCGTTGGGCAGGGGAGGGCAGCGCTGAAGCTTTCTTT
CDR3aa: CAWSVRWAGEGSAEAFF
j_gene: TRBJ1-1
d_gene: NA
v_gene: TRBV30
abundance: NA
len: 17

CDR3nt: TGTGCCAGCAGCCAAGGGAGGGGGCAGGAAGAGACCCAGTACTTC
CDR3aa: CASSQGRGQEETQYF
j_gene: TRBJ2-5
d_gene: NA
v_gene: TRBV4-2
abundance: few
len: 15

CDR3nt: TGTGCCAGCAGTACAACAGGGGGCCCGGCTGAAGCTTTCTTT
CDR3aa: CASSTTGGPAEAFF
j_gene: TRBJ1-1
d_gene: TRBD1
v_gene: TRBV2
abundance: few
len: 14

CDR3nt: TGTGCCAGCGGGGGGGATATTGAGCAGTTCTTC
CDR3aa: CASGGDIEQFF
j_gene: TRBJ2-1
d_gene: TRBD2
v_gene: TRBV2
abundance: NA
len: 11

CDR3nt: TGTGCCAGCAGCAAAAGTCCCGCAGTGAAATATGGCTACACCTTC
CDR3aa: CASSKSPAVKYGYTF
j_gene: TRBJ1-2
d_gene: NA
v_gene: TRBV21-1
abundance: NA
len: 15

CDR3nt: TGTGCCAGTCACGACAGACACAATCAGCCCCAGCATTTT
CDR3aa: CASHDRHNQPQHF
j_gene: TRBJ1-5
d_gene: NA
v_gene: TRBV19
abundance: NA
len: 13

CDR3nt: TGTGCCAGCAGTTTATTGGGGGCCGGGGAGACCCAGTACTTC
CDR3aa: CASSLLGAGETQYF
j_gene: TRBJ2-5
d_gene: NA
v_gene: TRBV27
abundance: NA
len: 14

CDR3nt: TGTGCCAGCAGCCAAGATACGACTAGGGGCGGGACCCAGTACTTC
CDR3aa: CASSQDTTRGGTQYF
j_gene: TRBJ2-5
d_gene: NA
v_gene: TRBV3-1/TRBV3-2
abundance: NA
len: 15

CDR3nt: TGTGCCAGCTCACCACCAACTCGACAGGGGGGTTCCTATGGCTACACCTTC
CDR3aa: CASSPPTRQGGSYGYTF
j_gene: TRBJ1-2
d_gene: TRBD1
v_gene: TRBV18
abundance: NA
len: 17